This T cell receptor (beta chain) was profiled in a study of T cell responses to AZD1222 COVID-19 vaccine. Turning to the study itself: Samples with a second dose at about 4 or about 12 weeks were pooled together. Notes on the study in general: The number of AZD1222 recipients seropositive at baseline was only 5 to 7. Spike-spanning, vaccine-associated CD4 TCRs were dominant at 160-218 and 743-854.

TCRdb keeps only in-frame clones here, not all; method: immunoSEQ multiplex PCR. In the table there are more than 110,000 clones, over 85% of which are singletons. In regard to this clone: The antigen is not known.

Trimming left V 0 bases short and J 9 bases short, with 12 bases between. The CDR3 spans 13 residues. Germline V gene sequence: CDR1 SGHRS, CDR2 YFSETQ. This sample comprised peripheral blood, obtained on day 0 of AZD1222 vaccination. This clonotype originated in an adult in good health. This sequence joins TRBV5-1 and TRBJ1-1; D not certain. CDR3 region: CASSLDTVGKAFF. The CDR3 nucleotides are TGCGCCAGCAGCTTGGACACCGTGGGGAAAGCTTTCTTT. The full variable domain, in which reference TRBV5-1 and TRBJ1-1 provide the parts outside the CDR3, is KAGVTQTPRYLIKTRGQQVTLSCSPISGHRSVSWYQQTPGQGLQFLFEYFSETQRNKGNFPGRFSGRQFSNSRSEMNVSTLELGDSALYLCASSLDTVGKAFFGQGTRLTVV.